The clone carrying this T cell receptor (beta chain) was recorded only once. What it recognizes is unknown. An end of the junction does not agree with germline; a read error may underlie this. The data belong to a study of shared clonotypes between healthy human individuals. Regarding the study as a whole: Relative to their counterparts shared across all four donors, non-shared clonotypes exhibited diminished generation probabilities.

There are 16 residues in the CDR3. Germline V lookup: CDR1 SGHVS, CDR2 FNYEAQ. Produced via immunoSEQ multiplex PCR; TCRdb's table is partial and in-frame only. The sample lists some 700,000 clones, 90% occurring once. All participating donors were Caucasian adults from Nashville, Tennessee. The TCR was taken from a man aged 18-30 years in good health. Some clones in this sample may be carry-over from other donors' samples. Input material: memory CD8+ T cells from PBMCs. This sample's subset: CD45RO+ cells pooled with CCR7-negative TemRA cells. The chain carries TRBV7-6 and TRBJ1-3, with 8 bases aligning to TRBD1. The CDR3 DNA reads as TGTGCCAGCACCTTAGGGACAGGATCCTCTGGAAACACCATATATTTT. Protein: CASTLGTGSSGNTIYF.